This passage covers 8 T cell receptor beta chains from one sample sequenced in a study of blood T cells in healthy people across ages. A sample-barcoded 5' primer and a J-beta primer mix were used in a second PCR of about 7 to 11 cycles. MiXCR was run by TCRdb on the 5' RACE reads, yielding one entry per CDR3 protein. The sample holds approximately 1,100,000 distinct CDR3 sequences, over 35% seen once. Sequenced: blood. These receptors all come from a woman aged 55-69 years in good health.

Details on this clonotype: A read error may explain this, as a much larger clone is one base away. The chain couples TRBV5-8 to TRBJ2-3, with D tentatively TRBD1 (6 bases). The CDR3 extends over 13 amino acids. Between the trimmed V and J ends, which lost 2 bases and 3 bases, there was a span of 7 bases. Per the germline V gene, CDR1 is SGHTS and CDR2 is YDEGEE. The CDR3 DNA follows: TGTGCCAGCAGCTTCGGACAGACAGATACGCAGTATTTT. It yields the protein CASSFGQTDTQYF.

This clonotype was counted only a few times. The chain links TRBV29-1 to TRBJ2-3; 9 bases are a match to TRBD1. V lost 5 bases to trimming and J lost 2 bases; unmatched junction nucleotides: 11. CDR3 length: 16 amino acids. CDR1 and CDR2 from the germline V gene are SQVTM and ANQGSEA. The chain's CDR3 is CSVKSGRTGVTDTQYF. CDR3 bases: TGCAGCGTTAAGTCTGGTAGGACAGGGGTCACAGATACGCAGTATTTT.

Worth noting for this clonotype: A read error may account for a junction end that differs from germline. The chain uses TRBV12-3 or TRBV12-4 and TRBJ2-1, with 9 bases identical to TRBD1. This CDR3 has 16 residues. For the CDR3, the DNA is TGTGCCGGCAGCCTGGAAACCGGGACAGGGTACAATGAGCAGTTCTTC. This sequence encodes CAGSLETGTGYNEQFF.

This clonotype came up a few times. CDR3 region: CASSQKQGNQPQHF. DNA of the CDR3: TGTGCCAGCAGCCAGAAACAGGGAAATCAGCCCCAGCATTTT. This rearrangement joins TRBV3-1 to TRBJ1-5; the D gene is possibly TRBD1 (6 bases). V lost 3 bases and J lost 4, with 10 bases in between. Germline V CDR1 and CDR2: LGHDT, YNNKEL (reference sequence). This CDR3 has 14 residues.

The chain has TRBV28 and TRBJ1-6, with 9 bases that match TRBD1. This CDR3 contains 17 residues. Germline CDR1 MDHEN, CDR2 SYDVKM. V lost 5 bases, J lost 6 bases, and 11 bases stayed unmatched. CDR3 nucleotides: TGTGCCAGCAGTACAGGGGGCGCGGGTACTTTTAATTCACCCCTCCACTTT. The encoded protein is CASSTGGAGTFNSPLHF.

The chain links TRBV2 to TRBJ2-1; D is perhaps TRBD2 (6 bases). The CDR3 spans 16 residues. The V end lost 0 bases, the J end lost 9 bases, and 18 bases lay between the germline ends. Germline assignment: CDR1 SNHLY and CDR2 FYNNEI. In DNA form, the CDR3 reads TGTGCCAGCAGTGAAGCGCACCCCCGGGGGACCAGTGAGCAGTTCTTC. This sequence encodes CASSEAHPRGTSEQFF. Based on the CDR3 plus reference TRBV2 and TRBJ2-1, the full variable domain is EPEVTQTPSHQVTQMGQEVILRCVPISNHLYFYWYRQILGQKVEFLVSFYNNEISEKSEIFDDQFSVERPDGSNFTLKIRSTKLEDSAMYFCASSEAHPRGTSEQFFGPGTRLTVL.

The chain is built from TRBV12-3 or TRBV12-4 and TRBJ2-1; D is possibly TRBD1 (6 bases). This CDR3 contains 13 residues. Trimming removed 9 bases from V and 0 bases from J, with 9 bases in between. CDR3 sequence (DNA): TGTGCCAGTGGACAGAGCTCCTACAATGAGCAGTTCTTC. It codes for CASGQSSYNEQFF.

This chain links TRBV7-2 with TRBJ2-2; D not resolved. The CDR3 runs to 13 residues. V lost 6 bases and J 5 bases, leaving 10 bases between the germline ends. Germline V gene lookup returns CDR1 SGHTA and CDR2 FQGNSA. The CDR3 sequence is CASRTGRTGELFF. CDR3 sequence (DNA): TGTGCCAGCAGGACGGGCCGAACCGGGGAGCTGTTTTTT.